This TCR beta chain was identified during a study of glioma-infiltrating T cells after dendritic cell vaccination. Study at large: Glioblastoma patients came from Phase I and II dendritic cell vaccination trials. Treatment, given 2003 to 2012, was autologous tumor lysate-pulsed dendritic cell vaccination.

Produced via immunoSEQ multiplex PCR; TCRdb's table is partial and in-frame only. The sample lists under 100,000 clones; more than 75% were seen once. Germline-derived CDR1 and CDR2 are SGHRS and YFSETQ. This CDR3 region has 15 residues. V shed 0 bases and J shed 4 bases, with 14 bases lying between them. The TCR comes from a human donor with glioblastoma. This specimen was blood, taken before dendritic cell vaccination. The chain has TRBV5-1 and TRBJ2-7; D may be TRBD1 (6 bases). This chain's CDR3 is CASSLEAGVSYEQYF. The CDR3 DNA sequence: TGCGCCAGCAGCTTGGAGGCAGGGGTCTCATACGAGCAGTACTTC.